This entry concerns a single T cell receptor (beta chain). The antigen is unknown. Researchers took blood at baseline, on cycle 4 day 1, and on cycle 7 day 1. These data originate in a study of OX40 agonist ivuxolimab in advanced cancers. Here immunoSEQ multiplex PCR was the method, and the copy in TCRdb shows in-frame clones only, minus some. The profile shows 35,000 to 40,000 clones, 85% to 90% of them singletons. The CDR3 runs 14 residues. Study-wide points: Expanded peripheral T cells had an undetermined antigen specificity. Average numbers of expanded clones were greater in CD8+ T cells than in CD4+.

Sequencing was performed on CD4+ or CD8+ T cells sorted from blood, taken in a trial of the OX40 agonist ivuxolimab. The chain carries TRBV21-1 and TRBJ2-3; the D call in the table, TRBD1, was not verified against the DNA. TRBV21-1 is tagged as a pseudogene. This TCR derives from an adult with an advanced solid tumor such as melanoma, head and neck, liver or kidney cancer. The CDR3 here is CASSPPRVTDTQYF. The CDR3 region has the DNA TGTGCCAGCAGCCCCCCCAGGGTGACGGATACGCAGTATTTT.